These 14 T cell receptor beta chains originate from one sample sequenced in a study of cytomegalovirus exposure and HLA in healthy donors. A multiplex PCR was run with 60 Vbeta primers and 13 Jbeta primers. Libraries were prepared by immunoSEQ multiplex PCR; TCRdb keeps only in-frame clonotypes and omits some of them. Of about 110,000 clones in the sample, roughly 70% are singletons; the top ten hold approximately 10%. The sequencing sample was made of PBMCs. All receptors come from a middle-aged man in good health and CMV-seropositive.

The J gene is TRBJ1-2, the V gene TRBV6-1, with 9 nucleotides matching TRBD1. The CDR3 totals 15 residues. CDR1 is MNHNS and CDR2 is SASEGT in the germline V gene. The V segment lost 4 bases and the J segment 6 bases; nucleotides outside the gene matches: 9. The CDR3 DNA reads as TGTGCCAGCAGTGCCACACAGGGGGCACACCATGGCTACACCTTC. Amino acids: CASSATQGAHHGYTF.

CDR3 nucleotide sequence: TGCGCCAGCAGACCGCAGGGGGATGCCTATGGCTACACCTTC. This translates into CASRPQGDAYGYTF. The chain links TRBV5-1 to TRBJ1-2; 7 nucleotides align to TRBD1. The CDR3 runs 14 residues. V lost 5 bases, J lost 4 bases, and 8 bases stayed unmatched. Per germline, CDR1 SGHRS and CDR2 YFSETQ. The complete variable domain, with remaining parts taken from reference TRBV5-1 and TRBJ1-2, reads KAGVTQTPRYLIKTRGQQVTLSCSPISGHRSVSWYQQTPGQGLQFLFEYFSETQRNKGNFPGRFSGRQFSNSRSEMNVSTLELGDSALYLCASRPQGDAYGYTFGSGTRLTVV.

This rearrangement joins TRBV9 to TRBJ2-3, with D possibly matching TRBD2 (6 bases). V was clipped by 1 base and J by 2 bases, with 11 bases between them. Germline V CDR1 and CDR2: SGDLS, YYNGEE. This CDR3 region has 15 residues. The CDR3 coding sequence is TGTGCCAGCAGCGTACGGCGGGGAGACACAGATACGCAGTATTTT. Its translation is CASSVRRGDTDTQYF.

The rearrangement links TRBV4-1 to TRBJ2-1, with TRBD2 identical over 13 bases. Germline values: CDR1 MGHRA, CDR2 YSYEKL. The CDR3 has 16 amino acids. Trimming cost V 3 bases and J 3 bases; bases outside gene matches: 2. The CDR3 DNA is TGCGCCAGCAGCCAGGGGACTAGCGGGGACTACAATGAGCAGTTCTTC. Its protein product is CASSQGTSGDYNEQFF.

The chain couples TRBV7-2 to TRBJ2-5; D unclear. Germline lookup yields CDR1 SGHTA and CDR2 FQGNSA. CDR3 length: 12 residues. V was cut by 3 bases and J by 4 bases, with 6 bases left in between. In DNA, the CDR3 is TGTGCCAGCAGCTTGAACGGAGAGACCCAGTACTTC. This sequence encodes CASSLNGETQYF.

The rearrangement joins TRBV10-1 to TRBJ2-3; a possible D gene is TRBD2 (5 bases). Per germline, CDR1 WNHNN and CDR2 SYGVQD (reference sequence). V was trimmed by 3 bases and J by 5 bases, leaving 6 bases between them. The CDR3 has 12 residues. The CDR3 region is CASSERGDTQYF. As DNA, the CDR3 is TGCGCCAGCAGTGAACGGGGAGATACGCAGTATTTT.

The J gene is TRBJ2-5, the V gene TRBV29-1, with a possible D match to TRBD2 (5 bases). Germline V gives CDR1 SQVTM, CDR2 ANQGSEA. V shed 3 bases and J shed 4 bases, with 12 bases lying between them. The CDR3 extends over 13 amino acids. CDR3 protein: CSVDVGIAETQYF. CDR3 DNA sequence: TGCAGCGTTGATGTCGGGATTGCAGAGACCCAGTACTTC.

The rearrangement joins TRBV2 to TRBJ2-4; 7 bases are a match to TRBD2. CDR1 is SNHLY, CDR2 FYNNEI, per germline. This CDR3 contains 17 residues. The V and J ends lost 6 bases and 0 bases, in that order; junction bases with no gene match: 11. Here the CDR3 reads CASRGDSSGVAKNIQYF. For the CDR3, the DNA is TGTGCCAGCAGAGGGGACTCGAGCGGGGTAGCCAAAAACATTCAGTACTTC.

The V gene is TRBV11-2, the J gene TRBJ1-2; 9 bases match TRBD1. Germline assignment: CDR1 SGHAT and CDR2 FQNNGV. The CDR3 length is 13 residues. With V trimmed by 5 bases and J by 7 bases, 5 bases remained unmatched. CDR3 region: CASSPGQGRGYTF. The DNA for the CDR3 is TGTGCCAGCAGCCCGGGACAGGGCCGTGGCTACACCTTC.

The genes are TRBV7-2 and TRBJ2-4, with D possibly TRBD2 on 7 matching bases. V lost 0 bases and J 3 bases, leaving 15 bases between the germline ends. The CDR3 runs 17 residues. Germline V gene sequence: CDR1 SGHTA, CDR2 FQGNSA. The CDR3 loop reads CASSLAQRRGGKNIQYF. The CDR3 region has the DNA TGTGCCAGCAGCTTAGCGCAGCGGAGGGGGGGCAAAAACATTCAGTACTTC.

The chain recombines TRBV18 with TRBJ2-2; 7 bases are a match to TRBD2. From germline, CDR1 is KGHSH and CDR2 LQKENI. The CDR3 sequence is 19 residues long. Trimming removed 1 base from V and 0 bases from J; junction bases left unmatched: 11. The CDR3 DNA is TGTGCCAGCTCACCACAATTTCCTAGCGGTCCTTCGAACACCGGGGAGCTGTTTTTT. This encodes CASSPQFPSGPSNTGELFF.

The V and J genes are TRBV29-1 and TRBJ2-1; 7 nucleotides agree with TRBD2. Germline V CDR1 and CDR2: SQVTM, ANQGSEA. Germline trimming cut 7 bases from V and 2 bases from J; bases unmatched to any gene: 5. The CDR3 loop spans 13 amino acids. The DNA of the CDR3 is TGCAGCGCGGGACTACAGACCTACAATGAGCAGTTCTTC. Its protein product is CSAGLQTYNEQFF.

The chain combines TRBV19 with TRBJ1-5; maybe TRBD1 (5 bases). The V and J ends lost 7 bases and 7 bases respectively, with 11 bases between them. The CDR3 consists of 12 residues. Germline CDR1 reads LNHDA; CDR2 reads SQIVND (reference sequence). The CDR3 DNA sequence: TGTGCCAGTACCCTCGGGGGACAGCCCCAGCATTTT. Translating gives CASTLGGQPQHF.

V is TRBV19 and J is TRBJ1-1, with D possibly matching TRBD1 (6 bases). Germline V gene lookup returns CDR1 LNHDA and CDR2 SQIVND (reference sequence). Between the trimmed V and J ends, which lost 3 bases and 0 bases, there was a span of 8 bases. The CDR3 has 14 residues. CDR3 nucleotides: TGTGCCAGTAGTATCCAGGGGATGAACACTGAAGCTTTCTTT. Translated: CASSIQGMNTEAFF.